Presented here are 17 T cell receptor beta chains from one specimen sequenced in a study of T-cell memory formation after mild COVID-19. TCRdb processed the 5' RACE reads anew with MiXCR; each CDR3 protein has one entry. Of 200,000 to 250,000 distinct CDR3 sequences in the sample, over 9% are singletons; the top ten hold about 3.8%. The sample taken for sequencing was PBMCs or a T cell subset sorted from them (not recorded which). The receptors here all came from a man younger than 30 who had mild COVID-19 (a few samples of this study predate the infection). Cell type and time point are not known.

This clonotype was recorded a few times. The chain employs TRBV29-1 and TRBJ2-1; TRBD1 aligns across 9 bases. The CDR3 has 17 amino acids. Germline V lookup: CDR1 SQVTM, CDR2 ANQGSEA. The junction had 9 bases not matched to a gene; V was cut back by 1 base and J by 2 bases. The CDR3 loop is CSVEGGTGRIPYNEQFF. The CDR3 DNA is TGCAGCGTTGAAGGAGGGACAGGGAGGATTCCCTACAATGAGCAGTTCTTC.

This clonotype was recorded at least ten times. The chain couples TRBV14 to TRBJ1-1, with D perhaps matching TRBD1 (5 bases). The CDR3 covers 16 residues. Germline V CDR1 and CDR2: SGHDN, FVKESK. V was cut by 3 bases and J by 5 bases, with 19 bases left in between. CDR3 sequence: CASSHLIRDEFTEAFF. Here the CDR3 DNA reads TGTGCCAGCAGCCACCTGATCCGGGACGAGTTTACTGAAGCTTTCTTT.

Only a few counts were recorded for this clonotype. The chain's CDR3 is CSAREDRGPYGYTF. The CDR3 nucleotides are TGCAGTGCTAGAGAGGACAGGGGACCCTATGGCTACACCTTC. The V gene is TRBV20-1, the J gene TRBJ1-2; TRBD1 aligns across 9 bases. J lost 4 bases, V lost 0 bases, and 3 bases had no gene match. The germline CDR1 and CDR2 sequences are DFQATT and SNEGSKA (reference sequence). The CDR3 is made up of 14 amino acids.

This clonotype was seen repeatedly, ten times or more. The chain has TRBV5-1 and TRBJ2-3; either TRBD1 or TRBD2 may supply D (5 bases each). The V gene lost 0 bases and the J gene lost 0 bases, with 11 bases spanning the gap. The length of the CDR3 is 16 residues. Germline CDR1 SGHRS, CDR2 YFSETQ. The CDR3 DNA follows: TGCGCCAGCAGCTTGGAGGGACGAACTAGCACAGATACGCAGTATTTT. Amino acid sequence: CASSLEGRTSTDTQYF.

This chain links TRBV5-1 with TRBJ2-1; the match to TRBD2 covers 7 bases. The end of the DNA aligns better with TRBJ2-5, so the J call may be wrong. The CDR3 runs 15 residues. The V gene's germline CDR1 is SGHRS and CDR2 YFSETQ. In DNA, the CDR3 is TGCGCCAGCAGCTTGTTGGCGGGAGAAGGGGAGACCCAGTACTTC. This encodes CASSLLAGEGETQYF.

This clonotype was seen a handful of times. The V gene is TRBV10-1, the J gene TRBJ2-1, with TRBD2 matching over 9 bases. J gave up 5 bases and V 3 bases, and 5 bases lay outside the gene matches. The CDR3 covers 15 residues. Germline CDR1 and CDR2: WNHNN and SYGVQD (reference sequence). The CDR3 protein is CASSDGGGAHNEQFF. The CDR3, as DNA: TGCGCCAGCAGTGATGGCGGGGGGGCCCACAATGAGCAGTTCTTC.

This clonotype was counted between two and nine times. The chain has TRBV7-6 and TRBJ2-1; the match to TRBD1 covers 9 bases. This CDR3 is 13 amino acids long. Looked up from germline, CDR1 is SGHVS and CDR2 is FNYEAQ. J gave up 8 bases and V 4 bases, and 3 bases lay outside the gene matches. The CDR3 sequence: CASSWTGADEQFF. The DNA for the CDR3 is TGTGCCAGCAGCTGGACAGGGGCCGATGAGCAGTTCTTC.

The table lists this clonotype with a few counts. The chain has TRBV7-3 and TRBJ1-1; D call uncertain. Germline V CDR1 and CDR2: SGHTA, FQGTGA. CDR3 length equals 14 residues. Trimming removed 0 bases at V and 1 base at J, with 6 bases between. The CDR3 DNA is TGTGCCAGCAGCTTAACCCGGGGGAACACTGAAGCTTTCTTT. Protein product: CASSLTRGNTEAFF.

In its sample, this clonotype was seen a few times. The chain has TRBV29-1 and TRBJ1-1; D perhaps matches TRBD1 (6 bases). Germline lookup yields CDR1 SQVTM and CDR2 ANQGSEA. Trimming took off 7 bases at V and 4 bases at J, with 16 bases between the two ends. There are 13 residues in the CDR3. The CDR3: CSAMTGSLTEAFF. The CDR3 coding sequence is TGCAGCGCCATGACAGGCTCACTCACTGAAGCTTTCTTT. Full variable domain (outside the CDR3, taken from reference TRBV29-1 and TRBJ1-1): SAVISQKPSRDICQRGTSLTIQCQVDSQVTMMFWYRQQPGQSLTLIATANQGSEATYESGFVIDKFPISRPNLTFSTLTVSNMSPEDSSIYLCSAMTGSLTEAFFGQGTRLTVV.

This clonotype was recorded many times. V gene TRBV4-2 combines with J gene TRBJ2-1; D is ambiguous. The CDR3 totals 13 residues. V was shortened by 3 bases and J by 7 bases, with 10 bases between the two germline ends. The germline V gene has CDR1 LGHNA and CDR2 YNFKEQ. For the CDR3, the DNA is TGTGCCAGCAGCCAGGCGAGCGAGAATGAGCAGTTCTTC. This codes for CASSQASENEQFF.

DNA of the CDR3: TGCATGGGGGAACCGGGGGGCGGCTACACCTTC. This encodes CMGEPGGGYTF. The chain employs TRBV20-1 and TRBJ1-2, with a possible D match to TRBD1 (6 bases). Germline V gene sequence: CDR1 DFQATT, CDR2 SNEGSKA (reference sequence). The CDR3 runs 11 residues.

CDR3 DNA: TGTGCCAGCAGCTTAGCCTGGTGGGACACCGGGGAGCTGTTTTTT. It encodes CASSLAWWDTGELFF. The genes are TRBV7-2 and TRBJ2-2; unclear D gene. The CDR3 covers 15 residues. Trimming pared 0 bases from V and 3 bases from J, leaving 8 bases between. Per germline, CDR1 SGHTA and CDR2 FQGNSA. The full variable domain, its missing parts supplied by reference TRBV7-2 and TRBJ2-2, is GAGVSQSPSNKVTEKGKDVELRCDPISGHTALYWYRQSLGQGLEFLIYFQGNSAPDKSGLPSDRFSAERTGGSVSTLTIQRTQQEDSAVYLCASSLAWWDTGELFFGEGSRLTVL.

This clonotype has only a few counts. This chain joins TRBV6-2 or TRBV6-3 and TRBJ2-2, with D unresolved. Per the germline V gene, CDR1 is MNHEY and CDR2 is SVGEGT. The CDR3 totals 15 residues. Trimming cost V 2 bases and J 1 base, with 8 bases left between them. The CDR3 nucleotides are TGTGCCAGCAGTTACCTCAGGCGGAACACCGGGGAGCTGTTTTTT. This codes for CASSYLRRNTGELFF.

There are many counts of this clonotype. This chain uses TRBV11-2 with TRBJ2-1; 10 positions agree with TRBD2. The CDR3 totals 15 residues. With 3 bases clipped from V and 3 bases from J, the junction kept 2 bases outside the gene matches. Germline V gives CDR1 SGHAT, CDR2 FQNNGV. CDR3 sequence: CASSFGLADYNEQFF. CDR3 DNA: TGTGCCAGCAGCTTCGGACTAGCGGACTACAATGAGCAGTTCTTC.

This clonotype was seen more than once but under ten times. The CDR3 protein is CASNQAGGQETQYF. The CDR3, as DNA: TGCGCCAGCAATCAAGCGGGGGGACAAGAGACCCAGTACTTC. The chain uses TRBV5-1 and TRBJ2-5, with TRBD2 matching over 9 bases. J lost 2 bases, V lost 6 bases, and 5 bases had no gene match. Germline V gives CDR1 SGHRS, CDR2 YFSETQ. The CDR3 sequence is 14 residues long.

The table lists this clonotype with a few counts. The chain couples TRBV5-1 to TRBJ2-1; D tentatively reads TRBD1 or TRBD2 (6 bases each). The CDR3 runs to 14 residues. Trimming left V 4 bases short and J 7 bases short, with 15 bases between. Germline V gene data show CDR1 as SGHRS and CDR2 as YFSETQ. This CDR3 is CASSARTGRNEQFF. The CDR3 DNA reads as TGCGCCAGCAGCGCAAGAACAGGGAGGAATGAGCAGTTCTTC.

This chain links TRBV6-2 or TRBV6-3 with TRBJ2-7; unclear D gene. The CDR3 has 12 residues. CDR1 MNHEY and CDR2 SVGEGT come from the germline V gene. Trimming removed 6 bases at V and 2 bases at J, with 8 bases between. The CDR3 sequence: CASSDNPYEQYV. CDR3 DNA: TGTGCCAGCAGCGACAATCCCTACGAGCAGTACGTC.